This T cell receptor (beta chain) originates from a study of blood T cell repertoires in COVID-19. About the study: From T cells, B-cell-depleted T cells, or PBMCs came the material, which was cDNA or gDNA.

Per the germline V gene, CDR1 is MGHRA and CDR2 is YSYEKL. The CDR3 is made up of 16 amino acids. V lost 1 base and J lost 8, with 17 bases in between. TCRdb's table, derived via immunoSEQ multiplex PCR, lists solely in-frame clones and lacks some. This sample carries approximately 200,000 clones, less than 95% of them seen once, and the ten largest clones take about 0.8%. Seattle's cohort entered during active infection and was followed longitudinally. The chain employs TRBV4-1 and TRBJ1-4; perhaps TRBD1 as D (6 bases). The source material was peripheral blood. This TCR was recovered from a man aged 25-45 years with COVID-19, enrolled during active disease. CDR3 protein: CASSQVGRQGSEKLFF. Here the CDR3 DNA reads TGCGCCAGCAGCCAAGTAGGTCGGCAGGGGAGCGAAAAACTGTTTTTT.